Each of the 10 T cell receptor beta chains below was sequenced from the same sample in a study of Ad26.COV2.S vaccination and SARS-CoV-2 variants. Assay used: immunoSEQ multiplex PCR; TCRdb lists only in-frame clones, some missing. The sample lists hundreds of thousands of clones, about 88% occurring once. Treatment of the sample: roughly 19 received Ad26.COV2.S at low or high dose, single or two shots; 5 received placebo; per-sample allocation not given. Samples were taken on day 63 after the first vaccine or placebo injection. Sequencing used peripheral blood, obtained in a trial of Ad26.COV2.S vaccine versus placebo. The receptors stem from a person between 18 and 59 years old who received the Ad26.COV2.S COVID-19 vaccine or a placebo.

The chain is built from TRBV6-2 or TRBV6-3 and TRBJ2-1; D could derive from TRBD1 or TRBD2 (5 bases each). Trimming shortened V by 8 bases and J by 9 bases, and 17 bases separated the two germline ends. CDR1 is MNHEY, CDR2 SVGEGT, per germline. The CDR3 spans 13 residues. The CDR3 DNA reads TGTGCCAGCTGCCTCCGATCGAGGGGTGAGCAGTTCTTC. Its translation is CASCLRSRGEQFF.

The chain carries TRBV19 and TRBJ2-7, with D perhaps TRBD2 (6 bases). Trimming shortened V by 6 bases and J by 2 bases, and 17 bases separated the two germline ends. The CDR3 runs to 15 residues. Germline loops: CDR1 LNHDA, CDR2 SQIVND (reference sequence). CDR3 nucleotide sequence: TGTGCCAGTAGCCCGCCCGGGAGACGAGCCTACGAGCAGTACTTC. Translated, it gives CASSPPGRRAYEQYF. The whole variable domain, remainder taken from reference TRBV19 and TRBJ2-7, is DGGITQSPKYLFRKEGQNVTLSCEQNLNHDAMYWYRQDPGQGLRLIYYSQIVNDFQKGDIAEGYSVSREKKESFPLTVTSAQKNPTAFYLCASSPPGRRAYEQYFGPGTRLTVT.

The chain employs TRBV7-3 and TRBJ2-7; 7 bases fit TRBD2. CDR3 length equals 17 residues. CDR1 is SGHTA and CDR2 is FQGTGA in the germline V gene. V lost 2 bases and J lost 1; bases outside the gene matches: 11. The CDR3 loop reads CASSLLALADKSYEQYF. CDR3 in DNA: TGTGCCAGCAGCTTATTAGCGCTAGCGGATAAATCCTACGAGCAGTACTTC.

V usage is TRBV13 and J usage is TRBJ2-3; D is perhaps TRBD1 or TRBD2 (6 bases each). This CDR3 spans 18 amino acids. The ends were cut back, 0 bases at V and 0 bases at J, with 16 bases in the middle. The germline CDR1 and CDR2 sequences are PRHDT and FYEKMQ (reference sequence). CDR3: CASSLGLEGGTSTDTQYF. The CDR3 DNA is TGTGCCAGCAGCTTAGGGTTGGAAGGGGGGACGAGCACAGATACGCAGTATTTT.

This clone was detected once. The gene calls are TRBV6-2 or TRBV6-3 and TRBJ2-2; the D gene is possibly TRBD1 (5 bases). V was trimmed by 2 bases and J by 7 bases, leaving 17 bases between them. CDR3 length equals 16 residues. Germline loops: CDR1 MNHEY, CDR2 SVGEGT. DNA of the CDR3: TGTGCCAGCAGTTACACCCTCCCAGGGTGGGGCGGGGAGCTGTTTTTT. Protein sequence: CASSYTLPGWGGELFF.

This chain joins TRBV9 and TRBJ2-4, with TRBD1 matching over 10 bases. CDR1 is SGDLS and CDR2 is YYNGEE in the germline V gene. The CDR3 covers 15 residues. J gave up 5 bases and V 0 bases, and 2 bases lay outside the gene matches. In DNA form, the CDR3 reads TGTGCCAGCAGCGTAGGGGGACAGGGGCAAAACATTCAGTACTTC. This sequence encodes CASSVGGQGQNIQYF. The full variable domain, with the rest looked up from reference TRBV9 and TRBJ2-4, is DSGVTQTPKHLITATGQRVTLRCSPRSGDLSVYWYQQSLDQGLQFLIQYYNGEERAKGNILERFSAQQFPDLHSELNLSSLELGDSALYFCASSVGGQGQNIQYFGAGTRLSVL.

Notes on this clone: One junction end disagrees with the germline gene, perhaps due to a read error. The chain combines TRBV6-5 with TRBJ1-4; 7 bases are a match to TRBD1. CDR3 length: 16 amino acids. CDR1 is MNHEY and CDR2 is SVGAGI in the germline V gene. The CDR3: CASSNSGGTDNEKLFF. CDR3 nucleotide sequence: TGTGCCAGCAGTAACTCAGGGGGAACCGATAATGAAAAACTGTTTTTT.

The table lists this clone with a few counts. The CDR3 loop is CASSSSMGQIYGYTF. The CDR3 DNA sequence: TGTGCCAGCAGCTCCTCAATGGGACAGATCTATGGCTACACCTTC. The genes are TRBV7-2 and TRBJ1-2; 7 bases match TRBD1. Germline V gene sequence: CDR1 SGHTA, CDR2 FQGNSA. The CDR3 contains 15 residues. V dropped 4 bases and J dropped 4; count of bases not matched to a gene: 9.

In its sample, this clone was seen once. The CDR3 DNA reads as TGCGCCAGCAGTGGACAGGGGGCTTCATACGAGCAGTACTTC. Translated: CASSGQGASYEQYF. The chain carries TRBV5-1 and TRBJ2-7; 11 bases match TRBD1. Trimming cost V 5 bases and J 4 bases; bases outside gene matches: 5. This CDR3 has 14 residues. CDR1 and CDR2 (germline): SGHRS, YFSETQ.

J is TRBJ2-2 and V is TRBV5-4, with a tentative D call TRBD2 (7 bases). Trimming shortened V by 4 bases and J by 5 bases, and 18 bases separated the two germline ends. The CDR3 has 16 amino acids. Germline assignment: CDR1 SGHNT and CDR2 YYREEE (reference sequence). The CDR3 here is CASSPGGGARTGELFF. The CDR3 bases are TGTGCCAGCAGCCCCGGTGGGGGGGCGCGTACCGGGGAGCTGTTTTTT.